The rows below give T cell receptor beta chains drawn from one sample of a study of blood T cell repertoires in COVID-19. Measured with immunoSEQ multiplex PCR; TCRdb has only the in-frame clones, and not every one. The data show over 70,000 clones, nearly 80% seen once. The sample consisted of peripheral blood. These receptors came from a man aged 65 to 85 with COVID-19, enrolled during active disease. Each CDR3 is given with its conserved first and last residue. The D gene is left open where the match is weak. The size of a clone is reported for some rows only, either as once, few or many, or as a class for expanded clones.

d_gene: NA
abundance: NA
j_gene: TRBJ2-1
v_gene: TRBV2
CDR3aa: CASSRDWNEQFF
CDR3nt: TGTGCCAGCAGTCGAGACTGGAATGAGCAGTTCTTC

d_gene: TRBD1
abundance: NA
j_gene: TRBJ2-3
v_gene: TRBV5-1
CDR3aa: CASSLGDRGTDTQYF
CDR3nt: TGCGCCAGCAGCTTGGGGGACAGGGGCACAGATACGCAGTATTTT

d_gene: NA
abundance: NA
j_gene: TRBJ2-1
v_gene: TRBV18
CDR3aa: CASSPWAAGVNEQFF
CDR3nt: TGTGCCAGCTCACCATGGGCCGCCGGGGTCAATGAGCAGTTCTTC

d_gene: TRBD2
abundance: NA
j_gene: TRBJ2-3
v_gene: TRBV2
CDR3aa: CASSSSGSGTDTQYF
CDR3nt: TGTGCCAGCAGTTCCAGCGGGAGCGGGACAGATACGCAGTATTTT

d_gene: TRBD1
abundance: NA
j_gene: TRBJ1-2
v_gene: TRBV6-5
CDR3aa: CASSYWDRGPYYGYTF
CDR3nt: TGTGCCAGCAGTTACTGGGACAGGGGGCCGTACTATGGCTACACCTTC

d_gene: NA
abundance: NA
j_gene: TRBJ1-5
v_gene: TRBV6-2/TRBV6-3
CDR3aa: CASTPGHNQPQHF
CDR3nt: TGTGCCAGCACCCCGGGCCACAATCAGCCCCAGCATTTT

d_gene: NA
abundance: NA
j_gene: TRBJ2-7
v_gene: TRBV4-3
CDR3aa: CASSQFQGYEQYF
CDR3nt: TGCGCCAGCAGCCAATTTCAGGGTTACGAGCAGTACTTC

d_gene: NA
abundance: many
j_gene: TRBJ2-2
v_gene: TRBV5-6
CDR3aa: CASSSGTDGDTGELFF
CDR3nt: TGTGCCAGCAGCTCAGGGACTGACGGGGACACCGGGGAGCTGTTTTTT

d_gene: TRBD1
abundance: NA
j_gene: TRBJ1-4
v_gene: TRBV7-9
CDR3aa: CASSSRQGDEKLFF
CDR3nt: TGTGCCAGCAGCTCTAGACAGGGAGATGAAAAACTGTTTTTT

d_gene: NA
abundance: NA
j_gene: TRBJ1-6
v_gene: TRBV19
CDR3aa: CASNPTNRNSPLHF
CDR3nt: TGTGCCAGTAATCCAACTAATCGGAATTCACCCCTCCACTTT

d_gene: TRBD1
abundance: NA
j_gene: TRBJ1-2
v_gene: TRBV4-2
CDR3aa: CASSQAGTANYGYTF
CDR3nt: TGTGCCAGCAGCCAAGCAGGGACAGCTAACTATGGCTACACCTTC

d_gene: NA
abundance: NA
j_gene: TRBJ1-2
v_gene: TRBV7-9
CDR3aa: CASSLTGDYGYTF
CDR3nt: TGTGCCAGCAGCTTAACGGGAGACTATGGCTACACCTTC

d_gene: TRBD2
abundance: few
j_gene: TRBJ2-1
v_gene: TRBV19
CDR3aa: CASSPLAGVYNEQFF
CDR3nt: TGTGCCAGTAGTCCCCTAGCGGGGGTGTACAATGAGCAGTTCTTC

d_gene: NA
abundance: NA
j_gene: TRBJ2-1
v_gene: TRBV5-1
CDR3aa: CASSPGGEREQFF
CDR3nt: TGCGCCAGCAGCCCCGGCGGGGAGCGAGAGCAGTTCTTC

d_gene: NA
abundance: NA
j_gene: TRBJ1-2
v_gene: TRBV30
CDR3aa: CALGVGTNYGYTF
CDR3nt: TGTGCCCTCGGGGTGGGCACCAACTATGGCTACACCTTC

d_gene: NA
abundance: NA
j_gene: TRBJ2-1
v_gene: TRBV7-2
CDR3aa: CASSSRVAAYNEQFF
CDR3nt: TGTGCCAGCAGCTCTAGGGTAGCGGCCTACAATGAGCAGTTCTTC

d_gene: NA
abundance: NA
j_gene: TRBJ1-4
v_gene: TRBV6-6
CDR3aa: CASSLDSSNEKLFF
CDR3nt: TGTGCCAGCAGTTTGGACAGCTCTAATGAAAAACTGTTTTTT

d_gene: NA
abundance: large
j_gene: TRBJ2-7
v_gene: TRBV6-5
CDR3aa: CASSYFLGPTYEQYF
CDR3nt: TGTGCCAGCAGTTACTTTTTGGGCCCCACCTACGAGCAGTACTTC

d_gene: NA
abundance: NA
j_gene: TRBJ2-7
v_gene: TRBV7-6
CDR3aa: CASSLVFGGGTYEQYF
CDR3nt: TGTGCCAGCAGCTTAGTTTTCGGCGGCGGGACCTACGAGCAGTACTTC

d_gene: TRBD1
abundance: NA
j_gene: TRBJ1-3
v_gene: TRBV15
CDR3aa: CATSRTGGNTIYF
CDR3nt: TGTGCCACCAGCCGGACAGGGGGAAACACCATATATTTT

d_gene: TRBD2
abundance: NA
j_gene: TRBJ2-1
v_gene: TRBV27
CDR3aa: CASSPLLVSGSYNEQFF
CDR3nt: TGTGCCAGCAGTCCCCTTTTAGTTAGCGGGAGTTATAATGAGCAGTTCTTC

d_gene: TRBD2
abundance: NA
j_gene: TRBJ2-1
v_gene: TRBV10-2
CDR3aa: CASSELAGGLRNEQFF
CDR3nt: TGCGCCAGCAGTGAACTAGCGGGAGGGCTTAGGAATGAGCAGTTCTTC

d_gene: TRBD1
abundance: few
j_gene: TRBJ1-2
v_gene: TRBV6-5
CDR3aa: CASSLAGQAVYGYTF
CDR3nt: TGTGCCAGCAGTTTAGCTGGACAGGCGGTCTATGGCTACACCTTC

d_gene: TRBD2
abundance: NA
j_gene: TRBJ2-3
v_gene: TRBV7-2
CDR3aa: CASRPPLAPSTDTQYF
CDR3nt: TGTGCCAGCAGACCACCACTAGCGCCTAGCACAGATACGCAGTATTTT

d_gene: TRBD2
abundance: NA
j_gene: TRBJ2-7
v_gene: TRBV6-5
CDR3aa: CASSLRGTTYEQYF
CDR3nt: TGTGCCAGCAGCCTACGTGGGACTACCTACGAGCAGTACTTC

d_gene: NA
abundance: NA
j_gene: TRBJ2-2
v_gene: TRBV7-9
CDR3aa: CASSLWPGELFF
CDR3nt: TGTGCCAGCAGCCTCTGGCCCGGGGAGCTGTTTTTT

d_gene: NA
abundance: NA
j_gene: TRBJ2-7
v_gene: TRBV19
CDR3aa: CASSITEVSYEQYF
CDR3nt: TGTGCCAGTAGTATAACGGAGGTCTCCTACGAGCAGTACTTC

d_gene: NA
abundance: NA
j_gene: TRBJ2-5
v_gene: TRBV10-3
CDR3aa: CAISVNAGPQETQYF
CDR3nt: TGTGCCATCAGCGTAAACGCGGGCCCACAGGAGACCCAGTACTTC

d_gene: TRBD1
abundance: NA
j_gene: TRBJ1-1
v_gene: TRBV6-2/TRBV6-3
CDR3aa: CASSDRQGLATEAFF
CDR3nt: TGTGCCAGCAGTGACCGACAGGGGCTGGCCACTGAAGCTTTCTTT

d_gene: TRBD2
abundance: NA
j_gene: TRBJ2-3
v_gene: TRBV7-7
CDR3aa: CASSSSGGGLDTQYF
CDR3nt: TGTGCCAGCAGCTCTAGCGGGGGGGGATTGGATACGCAGTATTTT

d_gene: NA
abundance: NA
j_gene: TRBJ2-2
v_gene: TRBV28
CDR3aa: CATLRAGTQNTGELFF
CDR3nt: TGTGCCACCCTCAGGGCCGGGACACAGAACACCGGGGAGCTGTTTTTT

d_gene: TRBD1
abundance: NA
j_gene: TRBJ1-1
v_gene: TRBV30
CDR3aa: CAWRIGDRYTEAFF
CDR3nt: TGTGCCTGGAGGATTGGGGACAGGTACACTGAAGCTTTCTTT

d_gene: TRBD2
abundance: many
j_gene: TRBJ2-1
v_gene: TRBV2
CDR3aa: CASSKSGGHNEQFF
CDR3nt: TGTGCCAGCAGTAAAAGCGGGGGCCACAATGAGCAGTTCTTC

d_gene: NA
abundance: NA
j_gene: TRBJ2-1
v_gene: TRBV10-3
CDR3aa: CAISYGGRGGPDNEQFF
CDR3nt: TGTGCCATCAGTTATGGGGGGCGCGGGGGCCCAGACAATGAGCAGTTCTTC

d_gene: TRBD1
abundance: NA
j_gene: TRBJ1-2
v_gene: TRBV19
CDR3aa: CASSPVGQGGNYGYTF
CDR3nt: TGTGCCAGTAGTCCGGTGGGACAGGGAGGAAACTATGGCTACACCTTC

d_gene: NA
abundance: once
j_gene: TRBJ1-2
v_gene: TRBV9
CDR3aa: CASSTQRSTTNYGYTF
CDR3nt: TGTGCCAGCAGCACCCAGCGGAGCACCACAAACTATGGCTACACCTTC

d_gene: NA
abundance: NA
j_gene: TRBJ1-4
v_gene: TRBV7-8
CDR3aa: CASSSTIHPTNEKLFF
CDR3nt: TGTGCCAGCAGCTCGACTATACACCCAACTAATGAAAAACTGTTTTTT

d_gene: NA
abundance: NA
j_gene: TRBJ1-1
v_gene: TRBV12-3/TRBV12-4
CDR3aa: CASSLIQGQQAFF
CDR3nt: TGTGCCAGCAGTTTAATCCAGGGGCAGCAAGCTTTCTTT

d_gene: NA
abundance: NA
j_gene: TRBJ2-3
v_gene: TRBV14
CDR3aa: CASSLREADTQYF
CDR3nt: TGTGCCAGCAGCCTCCGCGAGGCGGATACGCAGTATTTT

d_gene: TRBD1
abundance: few
j_gene: TRBJ1-5
v_gene: TRBV7-2
CDR3aa: CASSLGQINQPQHF
CDR3nt: TGTGCCAGCAGCTTGGGACAGATCAATCAGCCCCAGCATTTT

d_gene: NA
abundance: NA
j_gene: TRBJ1-1
v_gene: TRBV6-6
CDR3aa: CASTQPPVGRPAFF
CDR3nt: TGTGCCAGCACCCAACCCCCCGTCGGGAGGCCAGCTTTCTTT